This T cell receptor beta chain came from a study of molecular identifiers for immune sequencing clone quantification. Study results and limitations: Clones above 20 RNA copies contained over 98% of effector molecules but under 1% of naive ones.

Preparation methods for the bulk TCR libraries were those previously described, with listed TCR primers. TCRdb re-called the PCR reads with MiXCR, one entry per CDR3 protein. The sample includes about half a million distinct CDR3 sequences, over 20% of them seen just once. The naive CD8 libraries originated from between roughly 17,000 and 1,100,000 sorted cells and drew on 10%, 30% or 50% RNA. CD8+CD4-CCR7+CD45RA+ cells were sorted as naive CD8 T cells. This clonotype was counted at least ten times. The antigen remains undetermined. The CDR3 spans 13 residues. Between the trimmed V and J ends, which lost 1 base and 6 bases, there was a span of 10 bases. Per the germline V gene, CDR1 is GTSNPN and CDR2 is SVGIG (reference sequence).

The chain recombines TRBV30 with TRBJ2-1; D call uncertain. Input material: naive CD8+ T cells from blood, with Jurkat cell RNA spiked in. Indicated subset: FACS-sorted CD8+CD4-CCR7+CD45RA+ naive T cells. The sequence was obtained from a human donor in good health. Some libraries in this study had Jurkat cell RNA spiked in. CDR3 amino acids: CAWSESRSNEQFF. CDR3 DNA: TGTGCCTGGAGTGAAAGCAGATCCAATGAGCAGTTCTTC.